This TCR beta chain was found in a study of chemoradiotherapy in HPV16-positive cancers. The CDR3 contains 14 residues. Per the germline V gene, CDR1 is SNHLY and CDR2 is FYNNEI. Trimming removed 4 bases from V and 0 bases from J, with 10 bases in between. Sequencing used immunoSEQ multiplex PCR; TCRdb keeps in-frame clones, though not all of them. The sample holds fewer than 15,000 clones, 55% to 65% seen once. The rearrangement links TRBV2 to TRBJ2-7; D may be TRBD1 (6 bases). The TCR comes from a human donor with HPV-associated anogenital cancer. This sample was gathered from a patient who underwent chemoradiotherapy. The CDR3 loop is CASSGQASSYEQYF. The CDR3 region has the DNA TGTGCCAGCAGTGGACAGGCCAGCTCCTACGAGCAGTACTTC.